A selection of T cell receptor beta chains follows, all from one sample in a study of T cells in Graves' hyperthyroidism and ophthalmopathy. Each CDR3 protein is one row after TCRdb ran MiXCR on the multiplex PCR reads. Of 85,000 to 110,000 distinct CDR3 sequences detected, over 45% appear once; the ten largest clones hold approximately 25%. The sequenced sample was blood. These TCRs come from a man aged 40-55 years with Graves' hyperthyroidism. Both conserved end residues are part of each CDR3. Each record gives: V gene, J gene, clone size, D gene, CDR3 protein, CDR3 DNA. D genes are given only for firm matches. Size is omitted from some rows. Given values are once, few, many or a class for expanded clones.

>TRBV7-6|TRBJ2-7|many|-
CASSLVTGLGSYEQYF
TGTGCCAGCAGCTTAGTAACAGGGTTGGGATCCTACGAGCAGTACTTC
>TRBV15|TRBJ2-2|-|-
CATSRASNTGELFF
TGTGCCACCAGCAGAGCCAGCAACACCGGGGAGCTGTTTTTT
>TRBV2|TRBJ2-7|-|-
CASREQGLQGSEQYF
TGTGCCAGCAGAGAGCAAGGTCTCCAGGGCAGCGAGCAGTACTTC
>TRBV20-1|TRBJ2-1|-|-
CSRDRGGVSYNEQFF
TGCAGTCGAGACCGGGGCGGCGTTTCCTACAATGAGCAGTTCTTC
>TRBV27|TRBJ1-1|few|TRBD1
CASSTDRVGSEAFF
TGTGCCAGCAGTACTGACAGGGTAGGCTCTGAAGCTTTCTTT
>TRBV20-1|TRBJ1-2|many|-
CSARVNYGYTF
TGCAGTGCTAGAGTCAACTATGGCTACACCTTC
>TRBV7-9|TRBJ2-5|-|TRBD1
CASIPPGRGGRDQETQYF
TGTGCCAGCATCCCACCGGGCCGAGGGGGCCGTGACCAAGAGACCCAGTACTTC
>TRBV20-1|TRBJ2-1|-|TRBD2
CSARGGLAVYNEQFF
TGCAGTGCTAGGGGGGGACTAGCGGTTTACAATGAGCAGTTCTTC
>TRBV7-6|TRBJ2-7|many|-
CASSPAGYEQYF
TGTGCCAGCAGCCCCGCCGGCTACGAGCAGTACTTC
>TRBV7-6|TRBJ2-7|-|TRBD2
CASSGLAGGPNPYEQYF
TGTGCCAGCAGCGGACTAGCGGGAGGGCCAAACCCCTACGAGCAGTACTTC
>TRBV5-6|TRBJ1-1|many|TRBD1
CASSSRQGAAEAFF
TGTGCCAGCAGCAGCAGACAGGGGGCGGCTGAAGCTTTCTTT
>TRBV29-1|TRBJ2-3|many|TRBD1
CSVAQGSDTQYF
TGCAGCGTTGCACAGGGGTCAGATACGCAGTATTTT
>TRBV12-3/TRBV12-4|TRBJ2-7|many|TRBD2
CASSGGLKVYEQYF
TGTGCCAGTTCGGGGGGGCTAAAAGTTTACGAGCAGTACTTC
>TRBV6-5|TRBJ2-7|-|-
CASSPLAGTGKSYEQYF
TGTGCCAGCAGCCCACTAGCGGGGACAGGGAAGTCCTACGAGCAGTACTTC
>TRBV5-1|TRBJ1-4|many|-
CASSLTATNEKLFF
TGCGCCAGCAGCCTTACAGCAACTAATGAAAAACTGTTTTTT
>TRBV9|TRBJ2-3|-|-
CASSVGALDADTQDF
TGTGCCAGCAGCGTGGGAGCCCTTGACGCAGATACGCAGGATTTT
>TRBV20-1|TRBJ1-1|-|TRBD1
CSARDRQAFF
TGCAGTGCTCGGGACAGGCAGGCTTTCTTT
>TRBV2|TRBJ1-2|-|-
CASSYRVSGYTF
TGTGCCAGCAGTTACAGGGTTAGTGGCTACACCTTC
>TRBV10-2|TRBJ2-7|many|TRBD1
CASSDRGNNEQYF
TGCGCCAGCAGTGACAGGGGGAACAACGAGCAGTACTTC
>TRBV29-1|TRBJ2-1|-|TRBD1
CSVVSVTGGNEQFF
TGCAGCGTTGTGTCTGTGACAGGGGGAAATGAGCAGTTCTTC
>TRBV29-1|TRBJ2-2|-|-
CSAQGELFF
TGCAGCGCACAGGGGGAGCTGTTTTTT
>TRBV19|TRBJ2-1|many|TRBD1
CASSIRDRYNEQFF
TGTGCCAGTAGTATCCGGGACAGATACAATGAGCAGTTCTTC
>TRBV7-2|TRBJ1-4|-|TRBD1
CASSLSDRMGPGWNEKLFF
TGTGCCAGCAGCCTATCGGACAGGATGGGTCCTGGGTGGAATGAAAAACTGTTTTTT
>TRBV6-6|TRBJ2-1|many|-
CASSYSRDLNNEQFF
TGTGCCAGCAGTTACTCGAGGGACCTCAACAATGAGCAGTTCTTC
>TRBV12-3/TRBV12-4|TRBJ2-6|many|-
CASRWAGANVLTF
TGTGCCAGCAGATGGGCTGGGGCCAACGTCCTGACTTTC
>TRBV10-3|TRBJ2-1|-|TRBD1
CAIRGQMMFF
TGTGCCATCAGGGGACAGATGATGTTCTTC
>TRBV4-1|TRBJ1-1|many|-
CASSQGNSPGTEAFF
TGCGCCAGCAGCCAAGGGAACAGTCCGGGGACTGAAGCTTTCTTT
>TRBV2|TRBJ2-5|many|-
CASSEPPPAQETQYF
TGTGCCAGCAGTGAACCCCCCCCGGCCCAAGAGACCCAGTACTTC
>TRBV7-6|TRBJ2-3|-|TRBD1
CASSLTGYDNEQYF
TGTGCCAGCAGCTTGACAGGGTACGACAATGAGCAGTATTTT
>TRBV6-6|TRBJ1-2|many|-
CASSYDGGAGGYTF
TGTGCCAGCAGTTACGACGGGGGCGCGGGTGGCTACACCTTC
>TRBV28|TRBJ2-3|-|TRBD2
CASSLTGGLTDTQYF
TGTGCCAGCAGTTTAACGGGAGGGTTGACAGATACGCAGTATTTT
>TRBV7-2|TRBJ1-3|many|-
CASRPGLRGNTIYF
TGTGCCAGCAGACCGGGACTCCGAGGAAACACCATATATTTT
>TRBV10-2|TRBJ1-3|few|-
CASGESGSVGNTIYF
TGTGCCAGCGGTGAGTCCGGCTCTGTCGGCAACACCATATATTTT
>TRBV6-1|TRBJ2-2|many|-
CASSEGAGDTGELFF
TGTGCCAGCAGTGAGGGGGCAGGGGACACCGGGGAGCTGTTTTTT
>TRBV2|TRBJ2-5|-|TRBD1
CASSETGEETQYF
TGTGCCAGCTCCGAGACAGGGGAAGAGACCCAGTACTTC
>TRBV6-4|TRBJ2-3|-|-
CASRIQGLSTDTQYF
TGTGCCAGCAGAATACAGGGACTTAGCACAGATACGCAGTATTTT
>TRBV9|TRBJ2-6|many|-
CASSASGEAGANVLTF
TGTGCCAGCAGCGCCTCAGGGGAGGCAGGGGCCAACGTCCTGACTTTC
>TRBV4-3|TRBJ2-7|many|-
CASSQWASYYEQYF
TGCGCCAGCAGCCAATGGGCGTCCTACTACGAGCAGTACTTC
>TRBV29-1|TRBJ2-7|once|-
CSAGGSSSSYEQYF
TGCAGCGCCGGGGGTTCCAGTAGCTCCTACGAGCAGTACTTC
>TRBV20-1|TRBJ1-1|many|TRBD1
CSATDRGKNTEAFF
TGCAGTGCAACCGACAGGGGGAAGAACACTGAAGCTTTCTTT
>TRBV5-1|TRBJ2-2|many|-
CASSLSLARDTGELFF
TGCGCCAGCAGCTTATCCCTAGCGCGGGACACCGGGGAGCTGTTTTTT
>TRBV6-5|TRBJ1-3|few|-
CASSYSRETSGNTIYF
TGTGCCAGCAGTTACTCAAGAGAAACCTCTGGAAACACCATATATTTT